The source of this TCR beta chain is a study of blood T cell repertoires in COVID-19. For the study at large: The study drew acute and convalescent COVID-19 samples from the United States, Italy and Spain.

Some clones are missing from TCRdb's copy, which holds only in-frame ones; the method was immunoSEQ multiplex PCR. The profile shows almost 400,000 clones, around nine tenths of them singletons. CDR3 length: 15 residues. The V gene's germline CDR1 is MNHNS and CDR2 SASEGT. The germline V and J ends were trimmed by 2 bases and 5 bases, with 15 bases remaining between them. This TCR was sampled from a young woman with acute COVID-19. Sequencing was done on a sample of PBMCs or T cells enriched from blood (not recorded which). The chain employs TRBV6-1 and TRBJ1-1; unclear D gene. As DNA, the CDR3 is TGTGCCAGCAGTGAAATGGGAGGGCTAGGGACTGAAGCTTTCTTT. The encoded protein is CASSEMGGLGTEAFF.